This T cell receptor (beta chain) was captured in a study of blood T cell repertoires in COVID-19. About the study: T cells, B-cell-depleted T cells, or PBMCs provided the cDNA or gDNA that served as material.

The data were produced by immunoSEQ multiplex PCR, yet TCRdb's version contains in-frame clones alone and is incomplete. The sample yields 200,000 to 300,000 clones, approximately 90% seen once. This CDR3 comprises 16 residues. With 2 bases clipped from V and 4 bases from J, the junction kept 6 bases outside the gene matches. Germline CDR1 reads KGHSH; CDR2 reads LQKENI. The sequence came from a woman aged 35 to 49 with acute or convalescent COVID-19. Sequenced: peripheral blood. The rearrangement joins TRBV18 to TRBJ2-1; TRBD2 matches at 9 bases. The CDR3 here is CASSPGRSGGYNEQFF. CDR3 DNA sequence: TGTGCCAGCTCACCAGGTCGTAGCGGGGGTTACAATGAGCAGTTCTTC.